This is a list of T cell receptor beta chains from one sample in a study of T-cell memory formation after mild COVID-19. Each CDR3 protein is one row after TCRdb ran MiXCR on the 5' RACE reads. The table has 250,000 to 300,000 distinct CDR3 sequences, 15% to 20% seen once. Sequenced input: PBMCs or a T cell subset sorted from them (not recorded which). All receptors derive from a man younger than 30 who had mild COVID-19 (a few samples of this study predate the infection). Cell type and time point are not known. The CDR3 runs from the conserved cysteine through the conserved F or W. Each record gives: D gene, V gene, clone size, J gene, CDR3 protein, CDR3 DNA. A D gene is named only where the DNA matches it firmly. Clone size is shown for a subset of rows, as once, few, many or a class of expanded clone.

-,TRBV20-1,few,TRBJ2-3,CSAKGSQVGGTDTQYF,TGCAGTGCTAAGGGGTCCCAGGTGGGAGGCACAGATACGCAGTATTTT
-,TRBV12-3/TRBV12-4,few,TRBJ1-5,CASSLVPGDQPQHF,TGTGCCAGCAGTTTAGTGCCAGGGGATCAGCCCCAGCATTTT
TRBD1,TRBV4-3,-,TRBJ2-2,CASSQEVRQGANTGELFF,TGCGCCAGCAGCCAAGAAGTAAGGCAGGGGGCGAACACCGGGGAGCTGTTTTTT
-,TRBV7-6,-,TRBJ1-5,CASSLRAGPDQPQHF,TGTGCCAGCAGCTTAAGGGCAGGCCCTGATCAGCCCCAGCATTTT
-,TRBV27,many,TRBJ2-3,CASSLTGISTDTQYF,TGTGCCAGCAGTTTAACCGGGATTAGCACAGATACGCAGTATTTT
TRBD2,TRBV5-1,-,TRBJ2-3,CASSSRLAGFNTQYF,TGCGCCAGCAGCTCCAGACTAGCGGGGTTCAATACGCAGTATTTT
TRBD1,TRBV7-2,-,TRBJ1-1,CASSLAGTGVTEAFF,TGTGCCAGCAGTTTAGCCGGGACAGGGGTAACTGAAGCTTTCTTT
TRBD1,TRBV6-2/TRBV6-3,few,TRBJ1-1,CASSLEGATEAFF,TGTGCCAGCAGTTTGGAGGGGGCGACTGAAGCTTTCTTT
-,TRBV20-1,few,TRBJ1-2,CSARDGDSYGYTF,TGCAGTGCTAGGGACGGGGATAGCTATGGCTACACCTTC
TRBD1,TRBV12-3/TRBV12-4,few,TRBJ1-2,CASARVVRGIYGYTF,TGTGCCAGCGCACGGGTTGTCAGGGGGATCTATGGCTACACCTTC
TRBD1,TRBV12-3/TRBV12-4,many,TRBJ2-1,CASSPDRGPYNEQFF,TGTGCCAGCAGCCCTGACAGGGGGCCTTACAATGAGCAGTTCTTC
TRBD1,TRBV5-1,-,TRBJ2-1,CASSNGQAHSYNEQFF,TGCGCCAGCAGCAACGGACAGGCTCACTCCTACAATGAGCAGTTCTTC
-,TRBV29-1,-,TRBJ2-1,CSVDNPGPPGPRGRNEQFF,TGCAGCGTTGATAATCCGGGACCTCCGGGACCTCGGGGGAGGAATGAGCAGTTCTTC
-,TRBV4-1,many,TRBJ2-3,CASSQVQGSTDTQYF,TGCGCCAGCAGCCAAGTTCAAGGAAGCACAGATACGCAGTATTTT
-,TRBV7-2,-,TRBJ1-6,CASSFRTSSSYNSPLHF,TGTGCCAGCAGCTTCAGGACCAGTAGCTCCTATAATTCACCCCTCCACTTT
-,TRBV6-5,-,TRBJ2-7,CASSPHPYEQYF,TGTGCCAGCAGCCCACACCCCTACGAGCAGTACTTC
-,TRBV5-1,few,TRBJ1-1,CASSLPSGARGTEAFF,TGCGCCAGCAGCCTACCCTCAGGGGCCCGGGGCACTGAAGCTTTCTTT
-,TRBV12-3/TRBV12-4,few,TRBJ2-1,CASSLGYRAYLEQFF,TGTGCCAGCAGTTTAGGTTATCGGGCTTATTTGGAGCAGTTCTTC
-,TRBV12-3/TRBV12-4,few,TRBJ1-6,CASSSQDNSPLHF,TGTGCCAGCAGTTCCCAGGATAATTCACCCCTCCACTTT
-,TRBV4-3,-,TRBJ1-3,CASSDTNMASGNTIYF,TGCGCCAGCAGCGACACGAATATGGCCTCTGGAAACACCATATATTTT
-,TRBV11-2,few,TRBJ2-3,CASSPPSGPSTDTQYF,TGTGCCAGCAGCCCCCCTTCGGGACCTAGCACAGATACGCAGTATTTT
TRBD2,TRBV4-1,few,TRBJ2-1,CASSQGIAGIYNEQFF,TGCGCCAGCAGCCAAGGCATAGCGGGGATTTACAATGAGCAGTTCTTC
-,TRBV27,-,TRBJ2-2,CASSLSSLAGELFF,TGTGCCAGCAGTTTATCGAGTCTGGCCGGGGAGCTGTTTTTT
-,TRBV7-2,-,TRBJ1-2,CASSLAGSIIIGGYTF,TGTGCCAGCAGCCTAGCCGGTAGTATCATTATTGGTGGCTACACCTTC
-,TRBV15,-,TRBJ1-1,CATSRDFLEVMNTEAFF,TGTGCCACCAGCAGAGACTTCCTTGAAGTCATGAACACTGAAGCTTTCTTT
-,TRBV20-1,few,TRBJ1-1,CSARRQGKAFF,TGCAGTGCTAGAAGGCAGGGAAAGGCTTTCTTT
TRBD1,TRBV6-6,few,TRBJ1-1,CASSYEGAVLAFF,TGTGCCAGCAGTTACGAGGGGGCGGTGTTAGCTTTCTTT
-,TRBV9,many,TRBJ2-5,CASSPYGGQEGTQYF,TGTGCCAGCAGCCCCTACGGAGGGCAGGAAGGGACCCAGTACTTC
-,TRBV4-1,few,TRBJ1-2,CASSHPLGSGGYTF,TGCGCCAGCAGCCACCCGCTTGGGTCGGGGGGCTACACCTTC
TRBD1,TRBV18,few,TRBJ2-1,CASSPGQGSSYNEQFF,TGTGCCAGCTCACCCGGACAGGGATCGTCCTACAATGAGCAGTTCTTC
-,TRBV5-5,-,TRBJ1-1,CASMAGNTEAFF,TGTGCCAGCATGGCGGGGAACACTGAAGCTTTCTTT
TRBD1,TRBV6-2/TRBV6-3,few,TRBJ1-1,CASSYPDRVYSVDTEAFF,TGTGCCAGCAGTTACCCCGACAGGGTATATTCGGTGGACACTGAAGCTTTCTTT
-,TRBV10-2,-,TRBJ2-5,CATQSPGVRQETQYF,TGCGCCACCCAGAGCCCAGGGGTTCGGCAAGAGACCCAGTACTTC
-,TRBV7-2,-,TRBJ2-1,CASSVPPGEQFF,TGTGCCAGCAGCGTCCCCCCAGGGGAGCAGTTCTTC
TRBD2,TRBV29-1,-,TRBJ2-3,CSVRLADTDTQYF,TGCAGCGTTAGACTAGCGGACACAGATACGCAGTATTTT
-,TRBV29-1,-,TRBJ2-4,CSVATLQVGKNIQYF,TGCAGCGTCGCCACGCTACAGGTTGGCAAAAACATTCAGTACTTC
-,TRBV27,-,TRBJ1-2,CASSPGDGWVGYTF,TGTGCCAGCAGTCCGGGGGACGGGTGGGTCGGCTACACCTTC
TRBD1,TRBV7-2,-,TRBJ2-1,CASSGTGGWEQFF,TGTGCCAGCAGCGGTACAGGGGGCTGGGAGCAGTTCTTC
-,TRBV9,-,TRBJ2-5,CASSVEPWETQYF,TGTGCCAGCAGCGTAGAGCCCTGGGAGACCCAGTACTTC
-,TRBV6-1,few,TRBJ2-4,CASSEHQGGSDIQYF,TGTGCCAGCAGTGAACATCAGGGGGGATCGGACATTCAGTACTTC
-,TRBV4-1,few,TRBJ2-2,CASSQGSAGATWSGELFF,TGCGCCAGCAGCCAAGGAAGCGCGGGCGCGACTTGGTCCGGGGAGCTGTTTTTT
TRBD1,TRBV4-1,-,TRBJ1-1,CASSRGTGSTEAFF,TGCGCCAGCAGCCGAGGGACAGGGTCCACTGAAGCTTTCTTT
-,TRBV6-2/TRBV6-3,-,TRBJ2-7,CASSMTGTYEQYF,TGTGCCAGCAGCATGACGGGGACATACGAGCAGTACTTC
-,TRBV13,few,TRBJ1-1,CASSRDGPYTEAFF,TGTGCCAGCAGCCGTGACGGGCCCTACACTGAAGCTTTCTTT
-,TRBV28,few,TRBJ1-1,CATQAGGPNTEAFF,TGTGCCACCCAGGCTGGGGGGCCCAACACTGAAGCTTTCTTT
-,TRBV7-3,many,TRBJ2-1,CASSPGSNEQFF,TGTGCCAGCAGCCCGGGATCGAATGAGCAGTTCTTC
-,TRBV7-9,once,TRBJ1-2,CASSLTNSARYGYTF,TGTGCCAGCAGCTTAACGAACAGTGCACGCTATGGCTACACCTTC
-,TRBV7-9,-,TRBJ2-2,CASSLATGITGELFF,TGTGCCAGCAGCTTAGCAACAGGGATCACCGGGGAGCTGTTTTTT
-,TRBV4-1,-,TRBJ1-5,CASSQDPSGPSNQPQHF,TGCGCCAGCAGCCAAGATCCCTCCGGGCCATCAAATCAGCCCCAGCATTTT
TRBD1,TRBV2,-,TRBJ1-6,CASTPGGTDNSPLHF,TGTGCCAGCACACCTGGGGGGACAGATAATTCACCCCTCCACTTT
-,TRBV11-2,few,TRBJ2-2,CAGRLGTNTGELFF,TGTGCAGGACGGTTAGGGACGAACACCGGGGAGCTGTTTTTT
TRBD2,TRBV12-3/TRBV12-4,few,TRBJ2-1,CASSQGLAEEKQFF,TGTGCCAGCAGCCAAGGACTAGCGGAAGAAAAGCAGTTCTTC
TRBD2,TRBV6-6,few,TRBJ2-2,CASSYGRGDGELFF,TGTGCCAGCAGTTACGGGCGGGGGGACGGGGAGCTGTTTTTT
-,TRBV20-1,many,TRBJ2-5,CSARDLARILETQYF,TGCAGTGCTAGAGATCTGGCACGGATATTGGAGACCCAGTACTTC